The source of this TCR beta chain is a study of Graves' ophthalmopathy and Graves' hyperthyroidism. Overall study context: Hyperthyroidism counted as stable given no ophthalmopathy within 18 months of follow-up. Findings of the study overall: For predicting ophthalmopathy progression, the model had about 71% sensitivity and around 72% specificity. Most expanded thyroid clonotypes above 0.001 frequency also appeared in blood.

The CDR3 has 14 amino acids. V shed 0 bases and J shed 6 bases, with 9 bases lying between them. The germline CDR1 and CDR2 sequences are SGHDT and YYEEEE. As the template, RNA transcripts were used to amplify TCR beta CDR3 regions. Second-round multiplex PCR came after a first-round RT-PCR that employed HTBI primers. TCRdb redid the calling of the multiplex PCR reads with MiXCR, one entry per CDR3 protein. The profile shows more than 1,000,000 distinct CDR3 sequences, about two fifths of them singletons. This clonotype was counted a few times. Its cognate antigen is unknown. Patients were left out if they had other autoimmune diseases, uncontrolled infections, pregnancy or lactation.

V usage is TRBV5-6 and J usage is TRBJ1-4; D unclear. This receptor was taken from an adult man with Graves' hyperthyroidism. The sequencing sample was made of peripheral blood or thyroid tissue (not recorded which). The CDR3 region is CASSLDSNYEKLFF. The CDR3, as DNA: TGTGCCAGCAGCTTGGACAGCAACTATGAAAAACTGTTTTTT.